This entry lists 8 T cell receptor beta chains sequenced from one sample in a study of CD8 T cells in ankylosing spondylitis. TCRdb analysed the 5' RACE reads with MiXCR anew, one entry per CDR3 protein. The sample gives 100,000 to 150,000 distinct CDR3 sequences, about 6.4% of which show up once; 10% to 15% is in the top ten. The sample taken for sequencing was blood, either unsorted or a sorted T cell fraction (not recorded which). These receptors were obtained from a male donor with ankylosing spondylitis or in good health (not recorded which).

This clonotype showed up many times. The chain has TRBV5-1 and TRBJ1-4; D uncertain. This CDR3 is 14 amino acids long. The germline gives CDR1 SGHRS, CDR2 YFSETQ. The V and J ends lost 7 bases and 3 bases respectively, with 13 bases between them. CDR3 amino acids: CASRARVPNEKLFF. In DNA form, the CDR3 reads TGCGCCAGCCGGGCGCGGGTGCCTAATGAAAAACTGTTTTTT. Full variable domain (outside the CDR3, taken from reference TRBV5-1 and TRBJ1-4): KAGVTQTPRYLIKTRGQQVTLSCSPISGHRSVSWYQQTPGQGLQFLFEYFSETQRNKGNFPGRFSGRQFSNSRSEMNVSTLELGDSALYLCASRARVPNEKLFFGSGTQLSVL.

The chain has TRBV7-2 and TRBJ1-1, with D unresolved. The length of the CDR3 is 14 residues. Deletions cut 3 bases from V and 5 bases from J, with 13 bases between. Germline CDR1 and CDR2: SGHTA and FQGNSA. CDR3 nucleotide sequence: TGTGCCAGCAGCTTCGTAGTGGGGAGGACTGAAGCTTTCTTT. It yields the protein CASSFVVGRTEAFF.

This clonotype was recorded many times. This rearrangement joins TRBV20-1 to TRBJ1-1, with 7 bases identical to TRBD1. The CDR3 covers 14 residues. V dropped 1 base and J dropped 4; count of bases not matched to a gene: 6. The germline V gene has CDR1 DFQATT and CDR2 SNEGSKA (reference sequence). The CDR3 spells CSARGVRGITEAFF. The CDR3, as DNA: TGCAGTGCTAGAGGGGTCAGGGGGATCACTGAAGCTTTCTTT.

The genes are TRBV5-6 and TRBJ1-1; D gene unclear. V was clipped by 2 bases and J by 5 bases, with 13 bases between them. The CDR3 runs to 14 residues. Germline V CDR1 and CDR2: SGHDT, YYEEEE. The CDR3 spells CASSLTGLHTEAFF. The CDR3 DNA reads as TGTGCCAGCAGCTTAACTGGGCTTCATACTGAAGCTTTCTTT. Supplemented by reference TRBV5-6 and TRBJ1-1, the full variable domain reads DAGVTQSPTHLIKTRGQQVTLRCSPKSGHDTVSWYQQALGQGPQFIFQYYEEEERQRGNFPDRFSGHQFPNYSSELNVNALLLGDSALYLCASSLTGLHTEAFFGQGTRLTVV.

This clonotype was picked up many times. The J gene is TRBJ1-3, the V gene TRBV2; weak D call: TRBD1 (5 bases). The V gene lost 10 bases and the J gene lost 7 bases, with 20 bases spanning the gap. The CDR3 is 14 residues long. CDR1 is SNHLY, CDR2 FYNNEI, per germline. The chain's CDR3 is CATSVEGWGNTIYF. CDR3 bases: TGTGCCACCTCGGTGGAGGGGTGGGGGAACACCATATATTTT.

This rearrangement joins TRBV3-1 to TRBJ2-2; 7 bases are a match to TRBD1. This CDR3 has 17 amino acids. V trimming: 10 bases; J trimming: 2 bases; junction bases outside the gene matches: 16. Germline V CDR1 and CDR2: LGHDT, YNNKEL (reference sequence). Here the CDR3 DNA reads TGTGCCACCACCCGGAACACAGGGGACCTTAACACCGGGGAGCTGTTTTTT. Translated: CATTRNTGDLNTGELFF.

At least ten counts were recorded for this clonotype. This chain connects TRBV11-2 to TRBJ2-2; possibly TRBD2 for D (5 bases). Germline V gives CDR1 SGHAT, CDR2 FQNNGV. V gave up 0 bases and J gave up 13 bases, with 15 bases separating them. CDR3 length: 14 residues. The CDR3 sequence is CASSLERAKPGLFF. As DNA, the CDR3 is TGTGCCAGCAGCTTAGAGAGGGCAAAACCGGGGCTGTTTTTT.

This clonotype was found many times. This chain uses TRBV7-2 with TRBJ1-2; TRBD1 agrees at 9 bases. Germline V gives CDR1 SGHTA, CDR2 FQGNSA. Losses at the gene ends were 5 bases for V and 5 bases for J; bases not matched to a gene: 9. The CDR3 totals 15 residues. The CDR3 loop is CASSPWTGEGYGYTF. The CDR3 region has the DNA TGTGCCAGCAGCCCCTGGACAGGGGAGGGGTATGGCTACACCTTC.